Detailed here is one T cell receptor (beta chain). No antigen is known for it. Within one base of it there is no much larger clone, and no base qualities were kept. This entry is derived from a study of blood T cell repertoires in COVID-19 (dated by TCRdb to about 2020). In terms of the full investigation: Collaborator samples came from the United States, Italy and Spain and covered acute and convalescent phases of COVID-19. The prospective study material was composed of cDNA or gDNA derived from T cells, B-cell-depleted T cells, or PBMCs. Deeply sampled blood TCRbeta repertoires from subjects exposed to, actively infected with, or recovered from COVID-19 were included in the dataset. The repertoires were released in a freely available public database meant as a resource for research on the immune response to SARS-CoV-2. Samples were obtained from the ongoing ImmuneRACE study (first 160 participants) and from some 1,200 subjects provided by 6 global collaborators. A de-identified subject ID, COVID-19 status, age in years and sex were almost always included in the sample metadata. Where HLA class I and class II types were available, the types were taken from metadata supplied by the sample provider, not from assay-based typing.

Whole blood was collected in K2EDTA tubes by collaborating institutions according to the institutions' own protocols. Collaborator samples were shipped for TCRbeta analysis as frozen whole blood, isolated PBMCs, or DNA extracted from either sample type. TCRbeta CDR3 regions were amplified from genomic DNA by means of the immunoSEQ Assay, a bias-controlled multiplex PCR. As for how the authors treated the data: Within the assay, amplification of reference gene primers was used to estimate how many nucleated cells each sample contained. To quantify the absolute abundance of each unique TCRbeta CDR3 rearrangement, sequence reads were collapsed and filtered. Productive Simpson clonality was computed per sample as the square root of Simpson's diversity index over productive rearrangements. TCRdb took this table from immuneACCESS and kept in-frame rearrangements with V and J called. Such tables lack part of the clones; where checked against another copy, unresolved V genes explain under half of the gap, and the rest is unexplained. V and J calls and clone size are given by that table; D and trimming were obtained from the DNA. This sample has 150,000 to 190,000 clones in its table, and roughly 82% of those were observed once. The top ten constitute 9.8% of the sample.

Results and caveats for the whole study, not just this receptor: The quantity of clinical and demographic metadata differed by source and by participant and was supplied without curation.

Sequencing was performed on peripheral blood. This TCR derives from a woman between 50 and 59 years old with acute or convalescent COVID-19.

The CDR3 reads CASSLEPGTEAFF. The DNA sequence is given as TGTGCCAGCAGCTTGGAACCAGGAACTGAAGCTTTCTTT. This chain joins TRBV5-4 to TRBJ1-1, with the D gene call left open. The germline V gene (reference sequence) gives CDR1 as SGHNT and CDR2 as YYREEE. The CDR3 contains 13 residues, cysteine and phenylalanine counted. This entry keeps only the CDR3 DNA: 39 bases, framed from base 1. Cut back by 0 bases and 5 bases, the V and J ends lie 8 bases apart.